This T cell receptor (beta chain) derives from a study of shared T cell receptors in the human thymus. This CDR3 is built from 15 residues. V lost 3 bases and J lost 1; bases outside the gene matches: 5. Germline CDR1 SEHNR, CDR2 FQNEAQ (reference sequence). TCRdb's table, derived via immunoSEQ multiplex PCR, lists solely in-frame clones and lacks some. The sample lists about 660,000 clones; around nine tenths were seen once. This sample was shared with a second study, whose subject was human thymus T cells.

The chain joins TRBV7-9 to TRBJ1-1, with 7 bases aligning to TRBD1. This clonotype was obtained from a boy under two years old with a congenital heart defect. What was sequenced was thymocytes. In DNA form, the CDR3 reads TGTGCCAGCAGCTTTCGGACAGGAGGGAACACTGAAGCTTTCTTT. It encodes CASSFRTGGNTEAFF.